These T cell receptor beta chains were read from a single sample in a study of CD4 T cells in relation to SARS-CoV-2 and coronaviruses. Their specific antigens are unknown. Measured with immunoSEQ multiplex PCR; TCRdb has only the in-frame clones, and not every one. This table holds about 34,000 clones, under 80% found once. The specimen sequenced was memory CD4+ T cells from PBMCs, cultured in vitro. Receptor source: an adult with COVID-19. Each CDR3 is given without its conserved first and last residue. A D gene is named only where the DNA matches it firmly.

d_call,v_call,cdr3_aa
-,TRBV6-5,ASRTGFSTDTQY
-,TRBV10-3,ATADTGKTNYGYT
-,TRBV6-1,ASSEAPKRGAQH
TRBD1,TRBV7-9,ASSSLTGGNTGELF
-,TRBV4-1,ASSQDMGNTIY
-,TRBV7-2,ASSSQGVYQPQH
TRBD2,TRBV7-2,ASSLVPSGSYNEQF
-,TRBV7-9,ASSLTDSDNEQF
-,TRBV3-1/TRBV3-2,ASSHSGATDTQY
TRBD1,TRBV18,ASSPDRGGNEQF
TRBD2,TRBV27,ASSKPGLAGGRTDTQY
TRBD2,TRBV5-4,ASSGRTSPNEQY
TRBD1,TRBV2,ASSGDRGLGQPQH
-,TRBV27,ASSSGPLGKETQY
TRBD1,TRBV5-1,ASSAGQGAGEQPQH
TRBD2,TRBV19,ASSRSGRAQF
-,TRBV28,ASSLMQGGSGELF
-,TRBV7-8,ASSLAPGPPTYEQY
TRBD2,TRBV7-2,ASLTHLAGGELF
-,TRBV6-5,ASAASGTIHEQF
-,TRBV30,AWSSRGPLH
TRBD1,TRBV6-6,ASRGQGAYNEQF
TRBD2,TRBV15,AARGGRAGETQY
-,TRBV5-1,ASSLAQGSTGELF
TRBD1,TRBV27,ASSLRGGSHEQY
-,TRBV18,ASSPPVGETQY